This T cell receptor beta chain was sequenced during a study of beta chain features in type 1 diabetes. For the study at large: Examination of sorted cells across all samples involved 90 million to 120 million cells. Study results and caveats: Shortening of TCRB CDR3s, moderate but significant, appeared in all four CD4+ subsets of Type 1 diabetes patients.

Germline V gene data show CDR1 as SGHTA and CDR2 as FQGNSA. CDR3 size: 13 residues. Germline trimming cut 5 bases from V and 2 bases from J; bases unmatched to any gene: 2. Turning to this clone: Its antigen is not identified.

Reverse transcription of all isolated RNA meant that expressed TCRB transcripts were sequenced. Libraries were prepared by immunoSEQ multiplex PCR; TCRdb keeps only in-frame clonotypes and omits some of them. This sample has approximately 70,000 clones, with just under 50% found just once. This TCR was sampled from a young man with type 1 diabetes. Sample: central memory CD4+ T cells from blood. The rearrangement joins TRBV7-2 to TRBJ1-2; 7 bases align to TRBD1. For the CDR3, the DNA is TGTGCCAGCAGCCCGGGACAGAACTATGGCTACACCTTC. Its translation: CASSPGQNYGYTF.